The TCR beta chain described here comes from a study of PD-1 blockade in classical Hodgkin lymphoma. Time point noted: cycle 4 day 1 (C4D1), after 5 to 7 weeks of nivolumab. Each of the patients experienced relapse following autologous stem cell transplantation, and their brentuximab vedotin exposure differed. With respect to this clone: Its antigen is unknown.

Regarding the study as a whole: The baseline diversity of complete responders showed similarity to that of newly diagnosed patients. Relapsed/refractory patients reportedly had lower baseline diversity than newly diagnosed patients. Diversity in CD4+ TCRs, unlike that measured in CD8+ TCRs, had risen significantly by C4D1.

V lost 0 bases and J lost 5, with 11 bases in between. The V gene's germline CDR1 is SGHVS and CDR2 FQNEAQ. There are 15 residues in the CDR3. Libraries were prepared by immunoSEQ multiplex PCR; TCRdb keeps only in-frame clonotypes and omits some of them. The data hold tens of thousands of clones, with 83% observed a single time. This material consisted of peripheral blood mononuclear cells (PBMCs), taken before the fourth cycle of nivolumab. This chain links TRBV7-8 with TRBJ1-5; TRBD1 is a possible D gene (5 bases). The TCR comes from a human donor with classical Hodgkin lymphoma. This CDR3 is CASSLAVGADQPQHF. The DNA for the CDR3 is TGTGCCAGCAGCTTAGCGGTAGGGGCGGATCAGCCCCAGCATTTT. The variable domain in full, completed from reference TRBV7-8 and TRBJ1-5, reads GAGVSQSPRYKVAKRGQDVALRCDPISGHVSLFWYQQALGQGPEFLTYFQNEAQLDKSGLPSDRFFAERPEGSVSTLKIQRTQQEDSAVYLCASSLAVGADQPQHFGDGTRLSIL.